This T cell receptor beta chain is from a study of vaccination effects on CD4 cells after COVID-19. Study context: Under the ViraFEST assay, PBMC were stimulated with viral peptide pools so that antigen-specific CD4+ T cells expanded. Sequencing was performed afterwards. Sampling occurred a median 72 days post second dose, range 14 to 241.

V trimming: 7 bases; J trimming: 0 bases; junction bases outside the gene matches: 7. The CDR3 length is 16 residues. The germline V gene encodes CDR1 SNHLY and CDR2 FYNNEI. Only in-frame clones appear in the TCRdb table, and some are missing; sequencing was by immunoSEQ multiplex PCR. Of about 73,000 clones listed, around 70% are singletons. A 10-day culture period preceded the isolation of CD4+ T cells. The cohort was immunized with two doses of either the BNT162b2 or mRNA-1273 vaccine. Half the medium was swapped for IL-2 medium on days 3 and 7. A note on this clone: What it binds is not known.

Specimen: CD4+ T cells from PBMCs cultured without peptide, collected after COVID-19 vaccination. The source is a human donor who received a COVID-19 vaccine. This chain joins TRBV2 and TRBJ2-1, with 9 bases aligning to TRBD1. CDR3 loop: CASTRGQGISYNEQFF. DNA of the CDR3: TGTGCCAGCACCCGAGGACAGGGGATCTCCTACAATGAGCAGTTCTTC.